The next 2 T cell receptor beta chains were all read from a single sample in a study of technical replicates of blood from a handful of donors. Repertoires were generated with immunoSEQ multiplex PCR, while TCRdb's copy carries only in-frame clones and drops some. The data contain about 83,000 clones, 92% of them singletons. The sample was T cells isolated from PBMCs. These receptor sequences come from a human donor in good health.

The V and J genes are TRBV4-1 and TRBJ2-1; TRBD2 matches at 10 bases. The ends lost 4 bases at V and 7 bases at J; junction bases unmatched: 13. CDR3 size: 17 residues. Germline CDR1 MGHRA, CDR2 YSYEKL. CDR3 nucleotide sequence: TGCGCCAGCAGCCCGGTCCCCCAGCGGGAGGGGTGGAATGAGCAGTTCTTC. Translated: CASSPVPQREGWNEQFF.

The chain joins TRBV29-1 to TRBJ2-2; no clear D. V dropped 5 bases and J dropped 5 bases, with 12 bases sitting between them. CDR1 and CDR2 from the germline V gene are SQVTM and ANQGSEA. The CDR3 totals 13 residues. CDR3 in DNA: TGCAGCGTTTGCGGAGCGACGACCGGGGAGCTGTTTTTT. Its protein is CSVCGATTGELFF.